The next 7 T cell receptor beta chains were all read from a single sample in a study of blood T cell repertoires in COVID-19. The repertoire was sequenced with immunoSEQ multiplex PCR; TCRdb's copy has only in-frame clones and lacks some. This sample has some 380,000 clones, with 81% found just once. The sample comprised peripheral blood. These receptors all come from a human donor with acute or convalescent COVID-19. The donor label of this sample is uncertain.

This clone has ten or more counts. J is TRBJ2-3 and V is TRBV11-2; D remains ambiguous. CDR1 and CDR2 from the germline V gene are SGHAT and FQNNGV. This CDR3 has 15 amino acids. Trimming shortened V by 1 base and J by 1 base, and 9 bases separated the two germline ends. CDR3 residues: CASSLGLLGTDTQYF. CDR3 nucleotide sequence: TGTGCCAGCAGCTTAGGACTTTTAGGCACAGATACGCAGTATTTT. Together with reference TRBV11-2 and TRBJ2-3, the CDR3 gives the full variable domain: EAGVAQSPRYKIIEKRQSVAFWCNPISGHATLYWYQQILGQGPKLLIQFQNNGVVDDSQLPKDRFSAERLKGVDSTLKIQPAKLEDSAVYLCASSLGLLGTDTQYFGPGTRLTVL.

This clone came up a few times. J is TRBJ1-1 and V is TRBV19; TRBD1 aligns across 8 bases. The germline gives CDR1 LNHDA, CDR2 SQIVND (reference sequence). This CDR3 has 17 residues. Losses at the gene ends were 5 bases for V and 6 bases for J; bases not matched to a gene: 17. DNA for the CDR3: TGTGCCAGTAGTCCGGGTGACAGGGGTTTCAGAGGTCCTGAAGCTTTCTTT. This translates into CASSPGDRGFRGPEAFF.

The chain's CDR3 is CAISDPAGAQETQYF. CDR3 bases: TGTGCCATCAGTGATCCGGCAGGGGCCCAAGAGACCCAGTACTTC. The gene calls are TRBV10-3 and TRBJ2-5, with D perhaps TRBD1 (6 bases). The CDR3 has 15 amino acids. Trimming removed 3 bases from V and 1 base from J, with 12 bases in between. Germline CDR1 and CDR2: ENHRY and SYGVKD.

The gene calls are TRBV18 and TRBJ2-7; TRBD1 is a possible D gene (5 bases). Germline V gene sequence: CDR1 KGHSH, CDR2 LQKENI. This CDR3 contains 14 residues. Trimming removed 1 base at V and 5 bases at J, with 12 bases between. The CDR3 here is CASSPLGQGNEQYF. CDR3 DNA sequence: TGTGCCAGCTCACCACTCGGGCAGGGAAACGAGCAGTACTTC.

The genes are TRBV19 and TRBJ2-7; a possible D gene is TRBD2 (5 bases). This CDR3 is built from 13 residues. V lost 3 bases and J 5 bases, leaving 11 bases between the germline ends. Germline V CDR1 and CDR2: LNHDA, SQIVND (reference sequence). The CDR3 region has the DNA TGTGCCAGTAGTATCGTTGCGGGTAACGAGCAGTACTTC. Residues: CASSIVAGNEQYF.

This sequence joins TRBV2 and TRBJ2-3; 8 bases match TRBD2. This CDR3 is built from 13 residues. Germline CDR1 and CDR2: SNHLY and FYNNEI. The V gene end was trimmed by 8 bases and the J gene end by 2 bases; junction bases not matched to a gene: 3. The CDR3 loop is CASQRGYTDTQYF. Written as DNA, the CDR3 is TGTGCCAGCCAGCGGGGGTACACAGATACGCAGTATTTT. Combining the CDR3 with reference TRBV2 and TRBJ2-3 gives the whole variable domain EPEVTQTPSHQVTQMGQEVILRCVPISNHLYFYWYRQILGQKVEFLVSFYNNEISEKSEIFDDQFSVERPDGSNFTLKIRSTKLEDSAMYFCASQRGYTDTQYFGPGTRLTVL.

As DNA, the CDR3 is TGCGCCAGCAGCTCCCGGGGCGGGACTAGTCCGACAGCCAAAAACATTCAGTACTTC. Translating it yields CASSSRGGTSPTAKNIQYF. V usage is TRBV5-1 and J usage is TRBJ2-4, with 8 nucleotides matching TRBD2. With V trimmed by 3 bases and J by 0 bases, 14 bases remained unmatched. Looked up from germline, CDR1 is SGHRS and CDR2 is YFSETQ. The CDR3 is 19 residues long.